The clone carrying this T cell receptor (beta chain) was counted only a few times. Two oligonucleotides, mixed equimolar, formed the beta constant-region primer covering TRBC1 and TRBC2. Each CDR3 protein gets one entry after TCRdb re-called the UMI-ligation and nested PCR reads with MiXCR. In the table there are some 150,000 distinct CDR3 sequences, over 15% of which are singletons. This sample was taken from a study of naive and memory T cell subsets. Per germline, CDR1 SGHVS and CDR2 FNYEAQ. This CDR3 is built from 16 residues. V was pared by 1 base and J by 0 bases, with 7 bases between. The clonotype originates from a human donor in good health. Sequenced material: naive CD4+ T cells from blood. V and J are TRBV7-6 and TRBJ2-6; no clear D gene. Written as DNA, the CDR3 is TGTGCCAGCAGCTTAGAAAGGTCCTCTGGGGCCAACGTCCTGACTTTC. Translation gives CASSLERSSGANVLTF.